A single sample is the source of the 15 T cell receptor beta chains below, sequenced in a study of graft-versus-host responses after intestinal transplantation. The protocol was immunoSEQ multiplex PCR, while the TCRdb copy is restricted to in-frame clones and leaves out a portion. The sample holds 8,500 to 11,000 clones, roughly 38% seen once. The authors combined roughly 200,000 CFSE-labeled responder cells with roughly 200,000 irradiated, violet-dye-labeled stimulator cells in plates. Sequencing was performed on alloreactive CD8+ T cells from a mixed lymphocyte reaction culture, taken before intestinal transplant. This sample's subset: CFSE-low proliferating T cells sorted from roughly six-day pre-transplant mixed lymphocyte reaction (GvH or HvG direction). Every receptor here comes from a human patient who received an intestinal transplant.

This clone was found a few times. The chain employs TRBV28 and TRBJ2-1; 9 bases match TRBD2. V lost 5 bases to trimming and J lost 8 bases; unmatched junction nucleotides: 10. The CDR3 length is 15 residues. CDR1 and CDR2 (germline): MDHEN, SYDVKM. The CDR3 DNA is TGTGCCAGCAGTCGATTAGCGGGAGAGAGGGATGAGCAGTTCTTC. Translation: CASSRLAGERDEQFF.

V gene TRBV28 combines with J gene TRBJ2-1, with 10 bases fitting TRBD2. The V gene end was trimmed by 3 bases and the J gene end by 5 bases; junction bases not matched to a gene: 28. CDR1 is MDHEN, CDR2 SYDVKM, per germline. The CDR3 contains 23 residues. The CDR3 loop is CASSFDFSGLANGGLAGDNEQFF. The CDR3, as DNA: TGTGCCAGCAGTTTTGACTTCAGCGGGTTGGCAAACGGAGGGCTAGCGGGAGACAATGAGCAGTTCTTC.

This clone was seen a few times. V usage is TRBV4-1 and J usage is TRBJ1-1; TRBD1 matches at 8 bases. J lost 8 bases, V lost 1 base, and 6 bases had no gene match. The germline V gene encodes CDR1 MGHRA and CDR2 YSYEKL. The CDR3 is made up of 14 amino acids. The CDR3 protein is CASSQAAGGLEAFF. The CDR3 DNA follows: TGCGCCAGCAGCCAAGCGGCAGGGGGCCTGGAAGCTTTCTTT.

This clone appeared a few times. This chain links TRBV27 with TRBJ2-1, with 8 bases that match TRBD2. The CDR3 loop spans 17 amino acids. The V segment lost 5 bases and the J segment 0 bases; nucleotides outside the gene matches: 9. The germline CDR1 and CDR2 sequences are MNHEY and SMNVEV (reference sequence). DNA for the CDR3: TGTGCCAGCAGTACAAATACGGGGACTAGCTCCTACAATGAGCAGTTCTTC. Translated, it gives CASSTNTGTSSYNEQFF.

This clone has just a few counts. This chain links TRBV2 with TRBJ2-1, with a tentative D call TRBD2 (6 bases). CDR1 is SNHLY and CDR2 is FYNNEI in the germline V gene. Trimming removed 4 bases at V and 9 bases at J, with 13 bases between. There are 13 residues in the CDR3. CDR3 nucleotides: TGTGCCAGCAGTGTGACGGGGGTAGGTGAGCAGTTCTTC. The encoded protein is CASSVTGVGEQFF.

This clone was observed a few times. V and J are TRBV19 and TRBJ2-7; D might be TRBD2 (5 bases). This CDR3 has 14 residues. Between the trimmed V and J ends, which lost 3 bases and 0 bases, there was a span of 9 bases. The germline V gene encodes CDR1 LNHDA and CDR2 SQIVND (reference sequence). CDR3 protein: CASSMPGSSYEQYF. The CDR3 bases are TGTGCCAGTAGTATGCCGGGGAGCTCCTACGAGCAGTACTTC.

This clone came up a few times. The CDR3 here is CASSWKVGDSLFPPLHF. In nucleotides, the CDR3 is TGTGCCAGCAGTTGGAAGGTCGGGGACAGCCTTTTCCCACCCCTCCACTTT. The V and J genes are TRBV28 and TRBJ1-6; 7 positions match TRBD1. The CDR3 sequence is 17 residues long. J lost 11 bases, V lost 4 bases, and 17 bases had no gene match. CDR1 is MDHEN and CDR2 is SYDVKM in the germline V gene.

This clone is medium-sized (0.01 to 0.1%) within its sample. The genes are TRBV4-1 and TRBJ2-7; 8 bases map to TRBD2. The CDR3 is 15 residues long. Looked up from germline, CDR1 is MGHRA and CDR2 is YSYEKL. The ends lost 0 bases at V and 3 bases at J; junction bases unmatched: 4. For the CDR3, the DNA is TGCGCCAGCAGCCAAGAACTAGCGGCCCACTACGAGCAGTACTTC. Amino acids: CASSQELAAHYEQYF.

The gene calls are TRBV6-5 and TRBJ2-1; weak D call: TRBD1 (6 bases). Germline V gene lookup returns CDR1 MNHEY and CDR2 SVGAGI. Deletions cut 6 bases from V and 2 bases from J, with 14 bases between. There are 15 residues in the CDR3. DNA for the CDR3: TGTGCCAGCAGACCCACAGGGTTGCCCTACAATGAGCAGTTCTTC. Translation: CASRPTGLPYNEQFF.

This clone was detected only a few times. The chain links TRBV7-9 to TRBJ1-2; D is ambiguous. CDR1 SEHNR and CDR2 FQNEAQ come from the germline V gene (reference sequence). Trimming removed 2 bases from V and 8 bases from J, with 15 bases in between. The CDR3 is made up of 14 amino acids. CDR3 protein: CASSLQQQPGGYTF. CDR3 DNA: TGTGCCAGCAGCTTACAACAACAGCCGGGAGGCTACACCTTC.

The chain is built from TRBV4-1 and TRBJ2-7; D unresolved. The ends were cut back, 2 bases at V and 2 bases at J, with 10 bases in the middle. There are 14 residues in the CDR3. Germline values: CDR1 MGHRA, CDR2 YSYEKL. The CDR3 protein is CASSQYGGTYEQYF. CDR3 coding DNA: TGCGCCAGCAGCCAATACGGCGGAACCTACGAGCAGTACTTC.

The chain has TRBV9 and TRBJ1-2; 7 positions agree with TRBD1. Germline V gene data show CDR1 as SGDLS and CDR2 as YYNGEE. The CDR3 totals 16 residues. V lost 0 bases to trimming and J lost 8 bases; unmatched junction nucleotides: 13. CDR3 amino acids: CASSVGGTAPVGGYTF. The CDR3 region has the DNA TGTGCCAGCAGCGTAGGGGGGACAGCCCCGGTCGGAGGCTACACCTTC.

This clone was counted between two and nine times. The chain recombines TRBV5-4 with TRBJ2-1; TRBD2 matches at 10 bases. CDR1 and CDR2 from the germline V gene are SGHNT and YYREEE (reference sequence). The length of the CDR3 is 13 residues. V gave up 7 bases and J gave up 8 bases; unmatched junction bases: 6. The CDR3: CASGGLAVDEQFF. The CDR3 nucleotides are TGTGCCAGCGGAGGACTAGCGGTGGATGAGCAGTTCTTC.

This clone has a handful of counts. The J gene is TRBJ1-1, the V gene TRBV19; D might be TRBD1 (5 bases). Trimming took off 0 bases at V and 6 bases at J, with 17 bases between the two ends. Germline lookup yields CDR1 LNHDA and CDR2 SQIVND (reference sequence). CDR3 length: 16 residues. DNA of the CDR3: TGTGCCAGTAGTATAGAGGTCCAGGGATGGGGCGCTGAAGCTTTCTTT. This translates into CASSIEVQGWGAEAFF.

V usage is TRBV2 and J usage is TRBJ2-7, with D unclear. CDR3 size: 10 residues. Germline CDR1 reads SNHLY; CDR2 reads FYNNEI. V dropped 7 bases and J dropped 4 bases, with 5 bases sitting between them. The CDR3, as DNA: TGTGCCAGCAACGGTTACGAGCAGTACTTC. This encodes CASNGYEQYF.